These 27 T cell receptor beta chains share one sample of origin, sequenced in a study of a mutant IDH1 vaccine in newly diagnosed glioma. Regarding time point: baseline, week 1 (first vaccination visit). Treatment in this sample: pre-vaccination baseline after standard-of-care therapy. Produced via immunoSEQ multiplex PCR; TCRdb's table is partial and in-frame only. The top ten clones hold roughly 5.3% of a sample with 70,000 to 100,000 clones, around 80% of them seen once. The starting material was PBMCs, obtained from a glioma patient treated with radiotherapy, temozolomide or both. These receptor sequences come from a man between 35 and 55 years old with glioma. Some clones in this sample may be carry-over from other donors' samples.

This chain connects TRBV6-1 to TRBJ1-5; perhaps TRBD1 as D (5 bases). The CDR3 contains 16 residues. Trimming pared 1 base from V and 5 bases from J, leaving 15 bases between. Germline V lookup: CDR1 MNHNS, CDR2 SASEGT. CDR3 in DNA: TGTGCCAGCAGTGAAGAGGCCTACCGAGGGGATCAGCCCCAGCATTTT. Its protein is CASSEEAYRGDQPQHF.

The chain is built from TRBV18 and TRBJ1-2; the D gene is possibly TRBD1 (5 bases). Germline-derived CDR1 and CDR2 are KGHSH and LQKENI. The ends were cut back, 3 bases at V and 8 bases at J, with 10 bases in the middle. This CDR3 is 12 amino acids long. The CDR3 coding sequence is TGTGCCAGCTCACCGATTACAGGAGGCTACACCTTC. Protein product: CASSPITGGYTF.

The gene calls are TRBV4-1 and TRBJ2-7; the match to TRBD2 covers 7 bases. The V segment lost 0 bases and the J segment 1 base; nucleotides outside the gene matches: 3. The germline V gene encodes CDR1 MGHRA and CDR2 YSYEKL. This CDR3 is 15 amino acids long. CDR3 sequence reads: CASSQDQAGSYEQYF. In DNA, the CDR3 is TGCGCCAGCAGCCAAGATCAAGCGGGATCCTACGAGCAGTACTTC.

This chain links TRBV6-1 with TRBJ1-1; D call uncertain. V was cut by 2 bases and J by 10 bases, with 11 bases left in between. Germline V gives CDR1 MNHNS, CDR2 SASEGT. The CDR3 runs 12 residues. The CDR3 DNA reads TGTGCCAGCAGTGAAAATCAGGTTGGAGCTTTCTTT. It translates to CASSENQVGAFF.

The chain is built from TRBV9 and TRBJ1-4; D ambiguous. The V end was cut by 2 bases, the J end by 7 bases, with 9 bases between. Germline V gene lookup returns CDR1 SGDLS and CDR2 YYNGEE. The CDR3 has 13 residues. In DNA form, the CDR3 reads TGTGCCAGCAGCGTTTGGGGAGGTGAAAAACTGTTTTTT. The encoded protein is CASSVWGGEKLFF.

V gene TRBV5-1 combines with J gene TRBJ2-7, with D perhaps matching TRBD1 or TRBD2 (5 bases each). CDR3 length: 15 amino acids. The V end was cut by 5 bases, the J end by 2 bases, with 17 bases between. CDR1 and CDR2 from the germline V gene are SGHRS and YFSETQ. In DNA form, the CDR3 reads TGCGCCAGCAGACAAACCGGGACCGTCACCTACGAGCAGTACTTC. Protein product: CASRQTGTVTYEQYF.

J is TRBJ1-5 and V is TRBV2; 7 positions match TRBD1. After removal of 1 base from V and 6 bases from J, the junction contained 9 bases not matched to a gene. This CDR3 has 16 residues. The V gene's germline CDR1 is SNHLY and CDR2 FYNNEI. CDR3 residues: CASSEVGRGAIQPQHF. The CDR3 nucleotides are TGTGCCAGCAGTGAAGTGGGCAGGGGGGCAATTCAGCCCCAGCATTTT.

The chain combines TRBV7-6 with TRBJ2-2; D gene ambiguous. CDR3 length: 13 residues. The germline V and J ends were trimmed by 6 bases and 6 bases, with 11 bases remaining between them. Germline loops: CDR1 SGHVS, CDR2 FNYEAQ. The CDR3 protein is CASRRIKAGELFF. CDR3 coding DNA: TGTGCCAGCAGGCGAATTAAGGCCGGGGAGCTGTTTTTT.

The chain carries TRBV7-9 and TRBJ2-7; a possible D gene is TRBD1 (5 bases). V was shortened by 2 bases and J by 6 bases, with 11 bases between the two germline ends. The CDR3 sequence is 13 residues long. Looked up from germline, CDR1 is SEHNR and CDR2 is FQNEAQ (reference sequence). The CDR3: CASSLPGNGEQYF. In nucleotides, the CDR3 is TGTGCCAGCAGCTTACCAGGGAATGGCGAGCAGTACTTC.

The V call is TRBV10-3, the J call TRBJ2-7; weak D call: TRBD1 (5 bases). Germline-derived CDR1 and CDR2 are ENHRY and SYGVKD. Trimming pared 5 bases from V and 0 bases from J, leaving 8 bases between. CDR3 length: 13 residues. In DNA form, the CDR3 reads TGTGCCATCAGTCGACAGACCTCCTACGAGCAGTACTTC. Translation: CAISRQTSYEQYF.

CDR3 DNA sequence: TGTGCCAGCAGCTTGGGGGGACAGGGAAACACCATATATTTT. This sequence encodes CASSLGGQGNTIYF. The rearrangement uses TRBV5-6 and TRBJ1-3, with 7 bases matching TRBD1. V shed 0 bases and J 4 bases; nucleotides not matched to a gene: 1. CDR3 length: 14 residues. Germline assignment: CDR1 SGHDT and CDR2 YYEEEE.

V usage is TRBV5-8 and J usage is TRBJ2-3; weak D call: TRBD1 (5 bases). CDR3 length: 13 amino acids. Trimming pared 4 bases from V and 5 bases from J, leaving 11 bases between. Looked up from germline, CDR1 is SGHTS and CDR2 is YDEGEE. The CDR3 here is CASSPPGLDTQYF. The DNA of the CDR3 is TGTGCCAGCAGCCCCCCAGGGCTAGATACGCAGTATTTT.

The rearrangement joins TRBV5-6 to TRBJ1-2, with 10 positions matching TRBD1. V lost 4 bases and J lost 5; bases outside the gene matches: 8. Germline CDR1 and CDR2: SGHDT and YYEEEE. The CDR3 totals 15 residues. The CDR3 protein is CASSARQGARYGYTF. CDR3 nucleotide sequence: TGTGCCAGCAGCGCGAGACAGGGGGCGCGGTATGGCTACACCTTC.

The CDR3 region is CASTELRGSSSYNSPLHF. CDR3 nucleotides: TGTGCCAGCACCGAGCTCAGGGGCTCCAGCTCCTATAATTCACCCCTCCACTTT. The chain is built from TRBV13 and TRBJ1-6, with D perhaps TRBD1 (6 bases). Trimming took 7 bases from V and 0 from J, leaving 19 bases between them. Germline V gives CDR1 PRHDT, CDR2 FYEKMQ (reference sequence). This CDR3 spans 18 amino acids.

This clone was counted a single time. The gene calls are TRBV30 and TRBJ2-6; 11 nucleotides align to TRBD1. This CDR3 is 15 amino acids long. In germline, CDR1 is GTSNPN, CDR2 SVGIG (reference sequence). V was clipped by 0 bases and J by 8 bases; unmatched bases: 3. For the CDR3, the DNA is TGTGCCTGGAGTGTATGGGACAGGGGGTCCAACGTCCTGACTTTC. Amino acid sequence: CAWSVWDRGSNVLTF.

This clone is a singleton in its sample. The chain links TRBV27 to TRBJ1-1; 10 nucleotides match TRBD1. CDR3 size: 16 residues. Germline CDR1 reads MNHEY; CDR2 reads SMNVEV (reference sequence). V was pared by 3 bases and J by 4 bases, with 8 bases of the junction left unmatched. The CDR3 bases are TGTGCCAGCAGTTTTTCAGGAAGGACAGGGGGCACTGAAGCTTTCTTT. This gives the protein CASSFSGRTGGTEAFF.

CDR3 sequence (DNA): TGTGCCAGCAGCCCCGGGGCCCAGGATGAGCAGTTCTTC. Its translation: CASSPGAQDEQFF. The rearrangement links TRBV11-3 to TRBJ2-1, with D perhaps TRBD1 or TRBD2 (5 bases each). Germline assignment: CDR1 SGHNT and CDR2 YENEEA. V lost 5 bases and J lost 8, with 13 bases in between. This CDR3 spans 13 amino acids.

The rearrangement joins TRBV5-1 to TRBJ1-5, with D possibly matching TRBD1 (5 bases). V lost 3 bases and J 0 bases, leaving 7 bases between the germline ends. The CDR3 sequence is 14 residues long. Germline V lookup: CDR1 SGHRS, CDR2 YFSETQ. The CDR3 sequence: CASSSGYSNQPQHF. CDR3 coding DNA: TGCGCCAGCAGCTCAGGGTATAGCAATCAGCCCCAGCATTTT. The whole variable domain, filled in from reference TRBV5-1 and TRBJ1-5, reads KAGVTQTPRYLIKTRGQQVTLSCSPISGHRSVSWYQQTPGQGLQFLFEYFSETQRNKGNFPGRFSGRQFSNSRSEMNVSTLELGDSALYLCASSSGYSNQPQHFGDGTRLSIL.

CDR3 loop: CASSSGLHLSGNTIYF. CDR3 DNA sequence: TGCGCCAGCAGTTCGGGGCTACATCTCTCTGGAAACACCATATATTTT. V is TRBV10-1 and J is TRBJ1-3; maybe TRBD1 (5 bases). The CDR3 covers 16 residues. V was clipped by 5 bases and J by 0 bases, with 14 bases between them. Germline lookup yields CDR1 WNHNN and CDR2 SYGVQD (reference sequence).

The chain employs TRBV6-5 and TRBJ2-7, with 11 bases matching TRBD1. This CDR3 comprises 15 residues. Germline CDR1 is MNHEY and CDR2 is SVGAGI. J gave up 2 bases and V 4 bases, and 4 bases lay outside the gene matches. Here the CDR3 reads CASSLGQGVAYEQYF. The CDR3 DNA follows: TGTGCCAGCAGTTTGGGACAGGGGGTGGCCTACGAGCAGTACTTC.

CDR3 nucleotides: TGCGCCAGCAGCCAAGTTTACGGACAGGCCCACTACGAGCAGTACTTC. Its translation is CASSQVYGQAHYEQYF. The genes are TRBV4-1 and TRBJ2-7, with 7 nucleotides matching TRBD1. The CDR3 is 16 residues long. J lost 3 bases, V lost 1 base, and 9 bases had no gene match. Germline V gene lookup returns CDR1 MGHRA and CDR2 YSYEKL.

The chain has TRBV13 and TRBJ2-3; D is uncertain. CDR1 is PRHDT, CDR2 FYEKMQ, per germline (reference sequence). The CDR3 length is 14 residues. V was clipped by 2 bases and J by 4 bases, with 10 bases between them. CDR3 DNA: TGTGCCAGCAGCTTATTGAGCGATGCAGATACGCAGTATTTT. Protein product: CASSLLSDADTQYF. Together with reference TRBV13 and TRBJ2-3, the CDR3 gives the full variable domain: AAGVIQSPRHLIKEKRETATLKCYPIPRHDTVYWYQQGPGQDPQFLISFYEKMQSDKGSIPDRFSAQQFSDYHSELNMSSLELGDSALYFCASSLLSDADTQYFGPGTRLTVL.

This clone came up a few times. V gene TRBV27 combines with J gene TRBJ2-7; the D gene is possibly TRBD1 (6 bases). Germline CDR1 reads MNHEY; CDR2 reads SMNVEV (reference sequence). Between the trimmed V and J ends, which lost 5 bases and 6 bases, there was a span of 11 bases. The CDR3 is made up of 12 amino acids. For the CDR3, the DNA is TGTGCCAGCAGTACAACAGGGACCGAGCAGTACTTC. It yields the protein CASSTTGTEQYF.

A few counts support this clone. V is TRBV5-1 and J is TRBJ2-1; TRBD1 aligns across 12 bases. Looked up from germline, CDR1 is SGHRS and CDR2 is YFSETQ. CDR3 length: 13 amino acids. Trimming at V came to 4 bases and at J to 10 bases, leaving 3 bases not matched to a gene. The CDR3 region has the DNA TGCGCCAGCAGCGCCGGGACAGGGGGCGAGCAGTTCTTC. Its protein is CASSAGTGGEQFF. The entire variable domain, with the rest obtained from reference TRBV5-1 and TRBJ2-1, is as follows: KAGVTQTPRYLIKTRGQQVTLSCSPISGHRSVSWYQQTPGQGLQFLFEYFSETQRNKGNFPGRFSGRQFSNSRSEMNVSTLELGDSALYLCASSAGTGGEQFFGPGTRLTVL.

The V call is TRBV2, the J call TRBJ1-1; perhaps TRBD1 as D (6 bases). There are 14 residues in the CDR3. Germline CDR1 SNHLY, CDR2 FYNNEI. V shed 4 bases and J shed 2 bases, with 11 bases lying between them. This chain's CDR3 is CASSGRTANTEAFF. The CDR3 DNA reads as TGTGCCAGCAGTGGCCGGACAGCCAACACTGAAGCTTTCTTT. Supplemented by reference TRBV2 and TRBJ1-1, the full variable domain reads EPEVTQTPSHQVTQMGQEVILRCVPISNHLYFYWYRQILGQKVEFLVSFYNNEISEKSEIFDDQFSVERPDGSNFTLKIRSTKLEDSAMYFCASSGRTANTEAFFGQGTRLTVV.

The rearrangement joins TRBV7-6 to TRBJ2-3; no clear D. Germline-derived CDR1 and CDR2 are SGHVS and FNYEAQ. Trimming shortened V by 0 bases and J by 0 bases, and 16 bases separated the two germline ends. The length of the CDR3 is 18 residues. CDR3 DNA: TGTGCCAGCAGCTTAGCGGGATCGGGTGGCGACAGCACAGATACGCAGTATTTT. Its translation is CASSLAGSGGDSTDTQYF.

This clone turned up a few times. J is TRBJ2-5 and V is TRBV5-4; D might be TRBD1 (6 bases). Germline assignment: CDR1 SGHNT and CDR2 YYREEE (reference sequence). V lost 4 bases to trimming and J lost 1 base, with 14 bases between them. The CDR3 has 15 residues. CDR3 region: CASSRRTALQETQYF. CDR3 in DNA: TGTGCCAGCAGCCGGAGGACAGCCCTCCAAGAGACCCAGTACTTC.